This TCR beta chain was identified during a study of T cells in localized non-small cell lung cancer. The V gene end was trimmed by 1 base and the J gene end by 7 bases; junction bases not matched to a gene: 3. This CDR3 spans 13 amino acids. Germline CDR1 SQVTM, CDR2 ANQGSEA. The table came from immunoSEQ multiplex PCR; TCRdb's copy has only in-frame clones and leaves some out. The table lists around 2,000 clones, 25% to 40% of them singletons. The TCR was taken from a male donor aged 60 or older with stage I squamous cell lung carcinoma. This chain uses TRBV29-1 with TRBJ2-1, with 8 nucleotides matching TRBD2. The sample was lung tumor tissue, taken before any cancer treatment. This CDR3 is CSVEAGGRNEQFF. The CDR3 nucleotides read TGCAGCGTTGAAGCCGGCGGGAGGAATGAGCAGTTCTTC.